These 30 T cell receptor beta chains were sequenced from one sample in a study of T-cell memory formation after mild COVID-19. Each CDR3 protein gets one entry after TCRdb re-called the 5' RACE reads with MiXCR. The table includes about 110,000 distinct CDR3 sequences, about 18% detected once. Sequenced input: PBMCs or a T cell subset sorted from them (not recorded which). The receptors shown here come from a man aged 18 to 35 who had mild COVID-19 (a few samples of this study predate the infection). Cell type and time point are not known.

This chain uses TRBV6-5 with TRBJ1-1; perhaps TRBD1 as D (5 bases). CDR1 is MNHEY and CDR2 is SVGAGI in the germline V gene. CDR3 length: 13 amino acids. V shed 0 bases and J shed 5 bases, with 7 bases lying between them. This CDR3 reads CASSYSRGTEAFF. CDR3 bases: TGTGCCAGCAGTTACTCGAGGGGTACTGAAGCTTTCTTT.

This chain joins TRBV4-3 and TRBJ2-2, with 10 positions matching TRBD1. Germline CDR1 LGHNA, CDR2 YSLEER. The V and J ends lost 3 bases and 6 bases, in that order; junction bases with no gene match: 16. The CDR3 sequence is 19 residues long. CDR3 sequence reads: CASSQYPGQGFNYAGELFF. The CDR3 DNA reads TGCGCCAGCAGCCAGTATCCGGGACAGGGGTTTAATTACGCCGGGGAGCTGTTTTTT.

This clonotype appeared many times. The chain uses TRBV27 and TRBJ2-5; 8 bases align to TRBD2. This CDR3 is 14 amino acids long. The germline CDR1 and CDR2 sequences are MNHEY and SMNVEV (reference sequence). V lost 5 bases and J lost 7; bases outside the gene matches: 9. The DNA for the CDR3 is TGTGCCAGCAGTCCACTGGGACTAGGTGGGACCCAGTACTTC. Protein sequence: CASSPLGLGGTQYF.

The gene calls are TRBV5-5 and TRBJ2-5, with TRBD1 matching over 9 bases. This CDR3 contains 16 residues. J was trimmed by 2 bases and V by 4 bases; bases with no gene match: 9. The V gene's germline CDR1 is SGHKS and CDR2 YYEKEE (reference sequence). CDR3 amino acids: CASSVVGQGYQETQYF. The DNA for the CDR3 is TGTGCCAGCAGCGTGGTGGGACAGGGATATCAAGAGACCCAGTACTTC.

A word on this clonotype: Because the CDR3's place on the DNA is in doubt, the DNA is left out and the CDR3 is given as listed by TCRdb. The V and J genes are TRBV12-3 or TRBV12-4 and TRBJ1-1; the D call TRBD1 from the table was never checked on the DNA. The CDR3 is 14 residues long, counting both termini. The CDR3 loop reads CATSFGAGQQEAFF.

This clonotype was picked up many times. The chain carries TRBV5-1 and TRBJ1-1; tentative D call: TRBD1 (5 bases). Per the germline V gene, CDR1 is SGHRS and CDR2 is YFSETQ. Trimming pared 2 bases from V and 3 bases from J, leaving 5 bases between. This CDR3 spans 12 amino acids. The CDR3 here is CASSFRDTEAFF. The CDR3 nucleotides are TGCGCCAGCAGCTTCAGGGACACTGAAGCTTTCTTT.

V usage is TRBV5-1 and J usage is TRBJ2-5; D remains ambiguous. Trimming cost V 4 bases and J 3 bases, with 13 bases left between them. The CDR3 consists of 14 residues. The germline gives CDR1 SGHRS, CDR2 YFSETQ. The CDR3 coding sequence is TGCGCCAGCAGCCCCTTATCCAAGGAAGAGACCCAGTACTTC. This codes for CASSPLSKEETQYF. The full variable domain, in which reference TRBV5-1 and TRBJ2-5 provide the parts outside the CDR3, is KAGVTQTPRYLIKTRGQQVTLSCSPISGHRSVSWYQQTPGQGLQFLFEYFSETQRNKGNFPGRFSGRQFSNSRSEMNVSTLELGDSALYLCASSPLSKEETQYFGPGTRLLVL.

DNA of the CDR3: TGCGCCAGCAGCGTGATCGACAGGACGGGAGGCTACACCTTC. Translating gives CASSVIDRTGGYTF. This chain uses TRBV5-1 with TRBJ1-2; possible D gene TRBD1, 6 bases. Germline V gene data show CDR1 as SGHRS and CDR2 as YFSETQ. This CDR3 has 14 residues. V gave up 4 bases and J gave up 8 bases, with 18 bases separating them.

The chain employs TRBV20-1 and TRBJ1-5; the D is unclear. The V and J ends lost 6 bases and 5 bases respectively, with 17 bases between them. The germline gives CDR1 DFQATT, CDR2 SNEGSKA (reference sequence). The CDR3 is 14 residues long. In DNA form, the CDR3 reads TGCAGTGCGGTAAAAGGGAAGGCAGATCAGCCCCAGCATTTT. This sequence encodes CSAVKGKADQPQHF.

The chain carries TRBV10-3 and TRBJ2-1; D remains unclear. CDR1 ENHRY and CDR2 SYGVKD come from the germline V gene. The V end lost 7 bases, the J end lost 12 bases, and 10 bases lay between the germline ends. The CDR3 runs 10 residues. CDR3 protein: CAITEMRQFF. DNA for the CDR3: TGTGCCATCACCGAGATGAGGCAGTTCTTC.

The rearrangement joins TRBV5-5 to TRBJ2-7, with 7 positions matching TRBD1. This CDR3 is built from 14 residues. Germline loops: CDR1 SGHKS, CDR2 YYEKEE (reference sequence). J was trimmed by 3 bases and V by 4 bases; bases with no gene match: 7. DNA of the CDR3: TGTGCCAGCAGCAGAACAGGGGAAGTCTACGAGCAGTACGTC. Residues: CASSRTGEVYEQYV.

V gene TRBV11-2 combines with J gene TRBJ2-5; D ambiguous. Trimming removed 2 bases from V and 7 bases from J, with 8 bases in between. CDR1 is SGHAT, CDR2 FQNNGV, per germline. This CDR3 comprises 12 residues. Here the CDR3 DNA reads TGTGCCAGCAGCTTAATGGCTCCGACCCAGTACTTC. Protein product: CASSLMAPTQYF.

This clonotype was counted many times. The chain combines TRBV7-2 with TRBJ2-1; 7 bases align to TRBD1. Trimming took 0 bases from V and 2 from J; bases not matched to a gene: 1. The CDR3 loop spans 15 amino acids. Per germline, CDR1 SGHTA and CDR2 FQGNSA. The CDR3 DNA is TGTGCCAGCAGCTTAGCCGGGACAGCCTACAATGAGCAGTTCTTC. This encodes CASSLAGTAYNEQFF.

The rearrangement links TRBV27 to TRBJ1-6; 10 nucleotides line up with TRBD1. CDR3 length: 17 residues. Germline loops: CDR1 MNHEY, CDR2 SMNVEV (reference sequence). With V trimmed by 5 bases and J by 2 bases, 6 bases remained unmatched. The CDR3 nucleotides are TGTGCCAGCAGTCCCCGGGACAGGGGCACCTATAATTCACCCCTCCACTTT. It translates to CASSPRDRGTYNSPLHF.

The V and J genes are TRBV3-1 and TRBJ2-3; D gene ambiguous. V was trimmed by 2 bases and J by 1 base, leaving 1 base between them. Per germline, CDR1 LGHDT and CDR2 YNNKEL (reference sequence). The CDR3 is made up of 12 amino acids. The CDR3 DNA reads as TGTGCCAGCAGCCAACGCACAGATACGCAGTATTTT. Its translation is CASSQRTDTQYF.

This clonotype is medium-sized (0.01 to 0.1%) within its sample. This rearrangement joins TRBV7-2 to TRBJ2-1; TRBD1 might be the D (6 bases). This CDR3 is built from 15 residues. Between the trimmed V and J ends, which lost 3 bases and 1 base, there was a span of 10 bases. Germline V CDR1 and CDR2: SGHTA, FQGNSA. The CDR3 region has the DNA TGTGCCAGCAGCTTGGGGGCTCAATCCTACAATGAGCAGTTCTTC. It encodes CASSLGAQSYNEQFF.

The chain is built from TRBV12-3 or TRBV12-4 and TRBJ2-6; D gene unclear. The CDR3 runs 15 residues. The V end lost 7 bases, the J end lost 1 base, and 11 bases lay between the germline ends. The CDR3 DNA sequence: TGTGCCAGCACACAGACTGAATCTGGGGCCAACGTCCTGACTTTC. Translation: CASTQTESGANVLTF.

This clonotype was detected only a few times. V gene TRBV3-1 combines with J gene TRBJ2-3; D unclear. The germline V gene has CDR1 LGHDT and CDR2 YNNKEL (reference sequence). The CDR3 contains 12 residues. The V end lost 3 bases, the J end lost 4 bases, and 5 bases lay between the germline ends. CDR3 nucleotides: TGTGCCAGCAGCCACGGACCAGATACGCAGTATTTT. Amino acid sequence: CASSHGPDTQYF.

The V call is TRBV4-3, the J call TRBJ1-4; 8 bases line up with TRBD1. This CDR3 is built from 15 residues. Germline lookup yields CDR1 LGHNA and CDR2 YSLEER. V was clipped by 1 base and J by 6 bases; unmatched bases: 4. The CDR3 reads CASSQGKGQDEKLFF. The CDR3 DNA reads TGCGCCAGCAGCCAAGGGAAGGGACAGGATGAAAAACTGTTTTTT.

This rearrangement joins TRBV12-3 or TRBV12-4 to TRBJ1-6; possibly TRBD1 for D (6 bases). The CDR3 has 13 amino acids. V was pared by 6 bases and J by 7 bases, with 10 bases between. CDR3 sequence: CASSGQLNSPLHF. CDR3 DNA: TGTGCCAGCAGCGGACAGCTGAATTCACCCCTCCACTTT.

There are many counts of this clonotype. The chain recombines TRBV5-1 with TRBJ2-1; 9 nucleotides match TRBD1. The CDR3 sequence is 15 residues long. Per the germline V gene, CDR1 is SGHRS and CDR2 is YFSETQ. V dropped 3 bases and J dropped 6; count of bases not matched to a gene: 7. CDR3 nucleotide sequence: TGCGCCAGCAGCTCACAGGGGGCCGGGGGCAATGAGCAGTTCTTC. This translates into CASSSQGAGGNEQFF.

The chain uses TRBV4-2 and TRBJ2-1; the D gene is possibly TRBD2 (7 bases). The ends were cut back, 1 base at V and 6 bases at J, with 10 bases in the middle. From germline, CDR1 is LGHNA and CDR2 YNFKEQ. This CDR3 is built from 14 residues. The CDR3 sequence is CASSQGGGGNEQFF. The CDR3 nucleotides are TGTGCCAGCAGCCAAGGGGGGGGCGGCAATGAGCAGTTCTTC.

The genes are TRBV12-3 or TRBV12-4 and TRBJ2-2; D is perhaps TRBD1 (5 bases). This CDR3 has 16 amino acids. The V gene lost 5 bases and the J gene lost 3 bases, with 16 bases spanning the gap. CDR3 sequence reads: CASSPRFGADTGELFF. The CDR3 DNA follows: TGTGCCAGCAGTCCCCGGTTTGGGGCGGACACCGGGGAGCTGTTTTTT.

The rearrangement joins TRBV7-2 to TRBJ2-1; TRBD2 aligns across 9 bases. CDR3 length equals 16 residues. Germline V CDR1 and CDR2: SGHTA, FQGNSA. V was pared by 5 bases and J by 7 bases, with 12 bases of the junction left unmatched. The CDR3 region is CASSLTPAGGPNEQFF. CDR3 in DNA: TGTGCCAGCAGCCTGACCCCAGCGGGGGGCCCTAATGAGCAGTTCTTC.

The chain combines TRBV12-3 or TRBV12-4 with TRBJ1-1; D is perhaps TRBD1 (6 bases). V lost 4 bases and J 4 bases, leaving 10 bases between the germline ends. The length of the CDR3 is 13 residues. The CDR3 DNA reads TGTGCCAGCAGTTCTACACAGGGCACTGAAGCTTTCTTT. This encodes CASSSTQGTEAFF.

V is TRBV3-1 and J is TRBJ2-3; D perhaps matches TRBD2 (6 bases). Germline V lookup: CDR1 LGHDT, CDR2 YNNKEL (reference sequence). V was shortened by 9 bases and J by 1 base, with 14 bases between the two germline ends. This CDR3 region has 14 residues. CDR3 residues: CASGGGRRTDTQYF. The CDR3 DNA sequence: TGTGCCAGTGGAGGAGGGCGGCGCACAGATACGCAGTATTTT.

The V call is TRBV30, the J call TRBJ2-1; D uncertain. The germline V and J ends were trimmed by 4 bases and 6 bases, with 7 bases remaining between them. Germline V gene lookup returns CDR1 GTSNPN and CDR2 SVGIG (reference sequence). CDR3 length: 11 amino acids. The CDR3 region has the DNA TGTGCCTGGACCGTCGGCAATGAGCAGTTCTTC. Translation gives CAWTVGNEQFF.

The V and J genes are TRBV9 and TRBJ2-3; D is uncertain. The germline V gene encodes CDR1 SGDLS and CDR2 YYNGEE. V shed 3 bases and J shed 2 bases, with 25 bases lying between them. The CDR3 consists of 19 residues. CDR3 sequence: CASSAYMDGRSYFTDTQYF. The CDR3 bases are TGTGCCAGCAGCGCATACATGGACGGACGGAGCTACTTCACAGATACGCAGTATTTT.

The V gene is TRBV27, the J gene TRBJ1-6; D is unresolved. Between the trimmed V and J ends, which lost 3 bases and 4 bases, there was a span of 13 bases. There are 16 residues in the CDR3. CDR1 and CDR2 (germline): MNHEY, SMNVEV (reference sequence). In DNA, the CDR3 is TGTGCCAGCAGTTTTAGGTCGAAGGAGTATAATTCACCCCTCCACTTT. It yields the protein CASSFRSKEYNSPLHF.

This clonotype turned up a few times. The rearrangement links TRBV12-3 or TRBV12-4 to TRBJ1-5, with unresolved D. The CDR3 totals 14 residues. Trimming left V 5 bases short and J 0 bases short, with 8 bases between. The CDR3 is CASSPLNSNQPQHF. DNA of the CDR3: TGTGCCAGCAGTCCGCTTAATAGCAATCAGCCCCAGCATTTT.